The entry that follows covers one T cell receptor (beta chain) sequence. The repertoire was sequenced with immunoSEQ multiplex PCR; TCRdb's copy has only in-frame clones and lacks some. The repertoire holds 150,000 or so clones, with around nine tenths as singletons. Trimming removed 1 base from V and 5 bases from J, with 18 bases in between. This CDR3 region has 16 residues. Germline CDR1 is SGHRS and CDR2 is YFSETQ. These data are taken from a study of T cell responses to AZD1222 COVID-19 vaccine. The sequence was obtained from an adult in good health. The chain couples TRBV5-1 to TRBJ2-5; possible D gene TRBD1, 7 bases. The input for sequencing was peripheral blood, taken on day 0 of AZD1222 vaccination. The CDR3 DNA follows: TGCGCCAGCAGCTTGTCCCCAACAGGGGACTGGGAGACCCAGTACTTC. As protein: CASSLSPTGDWETQYF.